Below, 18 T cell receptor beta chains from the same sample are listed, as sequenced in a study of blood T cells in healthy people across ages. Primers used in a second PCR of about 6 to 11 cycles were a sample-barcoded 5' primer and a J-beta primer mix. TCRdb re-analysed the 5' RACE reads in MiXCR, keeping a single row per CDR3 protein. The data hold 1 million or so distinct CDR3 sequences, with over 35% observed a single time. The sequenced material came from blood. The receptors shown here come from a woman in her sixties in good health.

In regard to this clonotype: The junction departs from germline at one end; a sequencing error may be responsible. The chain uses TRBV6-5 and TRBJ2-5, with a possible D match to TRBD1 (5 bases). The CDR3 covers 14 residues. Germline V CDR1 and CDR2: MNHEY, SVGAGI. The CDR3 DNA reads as TGTGCCAGCAGTGACTCCCAGGGACAAGAGACCCAGTACTTC. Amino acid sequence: CASSDSQGQETQYF.

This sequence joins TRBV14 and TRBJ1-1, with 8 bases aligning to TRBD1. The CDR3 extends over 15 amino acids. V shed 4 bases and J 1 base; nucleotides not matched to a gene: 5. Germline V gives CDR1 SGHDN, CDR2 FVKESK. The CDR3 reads CASSRRGRANTEAFF. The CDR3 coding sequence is TGTGCCAGCAGCCGCAGGGGGCGAGCGAACACTGAAGCTTTCTTT.

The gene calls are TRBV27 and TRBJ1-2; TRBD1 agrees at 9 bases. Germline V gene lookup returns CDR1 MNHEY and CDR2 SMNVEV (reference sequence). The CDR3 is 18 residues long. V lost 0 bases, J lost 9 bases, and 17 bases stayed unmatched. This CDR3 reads CASSLSPSGQGRRSSYTF. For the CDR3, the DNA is TGTGCCAGCAGTTTATCGCCTTCGGGACAGGGACGCCGTTCCAGCTACACCTTC.

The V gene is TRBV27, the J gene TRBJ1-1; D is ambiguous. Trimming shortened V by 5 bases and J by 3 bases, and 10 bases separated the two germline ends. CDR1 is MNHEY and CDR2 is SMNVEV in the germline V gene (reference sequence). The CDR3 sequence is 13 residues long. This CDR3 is CASSQVWDTEAFF. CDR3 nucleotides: TGTGCCAGCAGTCAAGTATGGGACACTGAAGCTTTCTTT.

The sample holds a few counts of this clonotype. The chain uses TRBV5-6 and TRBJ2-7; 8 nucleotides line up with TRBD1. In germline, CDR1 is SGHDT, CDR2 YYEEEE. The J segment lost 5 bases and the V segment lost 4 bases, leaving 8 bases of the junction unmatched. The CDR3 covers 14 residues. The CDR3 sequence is CASSVRTGIHEQYF. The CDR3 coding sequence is TGTGCCAGCAGCGTTAGGACAGGGATCCACGAGCAGTACTTC. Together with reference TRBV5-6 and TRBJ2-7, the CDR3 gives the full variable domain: DAGVTQSPTHLIKTRGQQVTLRCSPKSGHDTVSWYQQALGQGPQFIFQYYEEEERQRGNFPDRFSGHQFPNYSSELNVNALLLGDSALYLCASSVRTGIHEQYFGPGTRLTVT.

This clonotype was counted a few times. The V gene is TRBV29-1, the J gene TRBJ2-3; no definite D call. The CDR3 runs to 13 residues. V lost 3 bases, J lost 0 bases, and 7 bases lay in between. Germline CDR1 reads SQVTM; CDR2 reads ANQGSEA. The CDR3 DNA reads TGCAGCGTTGAGCGGATAAGCACAGATACGCAGTATTTT. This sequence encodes CSVERISTDTQYF.

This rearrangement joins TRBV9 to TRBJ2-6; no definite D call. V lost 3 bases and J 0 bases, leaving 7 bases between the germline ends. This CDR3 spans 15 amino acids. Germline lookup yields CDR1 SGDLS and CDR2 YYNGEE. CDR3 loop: CASSGVSSGANVLTF. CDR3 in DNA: TGTGCCAGCAGCGGGGTAAGCTCTGGGGCCAACGTCCTGACTTTC.

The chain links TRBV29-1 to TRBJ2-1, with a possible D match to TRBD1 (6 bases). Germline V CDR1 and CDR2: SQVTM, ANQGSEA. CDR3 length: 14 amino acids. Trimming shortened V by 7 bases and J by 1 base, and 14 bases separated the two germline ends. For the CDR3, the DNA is TGCAGCGCCTACCGGGACAAATCCTACAATGAGCAGTTCTTC. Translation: CSAYRDKSYNEQFF.

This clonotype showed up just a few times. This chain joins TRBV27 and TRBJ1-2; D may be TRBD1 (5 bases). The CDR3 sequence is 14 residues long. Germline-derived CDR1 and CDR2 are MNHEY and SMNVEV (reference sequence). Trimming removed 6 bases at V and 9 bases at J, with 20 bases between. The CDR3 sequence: CASRDQGVLRSYTF. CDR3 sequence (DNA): TGTGCCAGCAGAGACCAGGGAGTTTTACGTAGCTACACCTTC.

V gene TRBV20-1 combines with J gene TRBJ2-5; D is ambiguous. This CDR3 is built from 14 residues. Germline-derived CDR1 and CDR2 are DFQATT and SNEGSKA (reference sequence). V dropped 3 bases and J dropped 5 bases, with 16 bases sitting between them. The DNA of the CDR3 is TGCAGTGCTAGTGACCCTGACCTACAGGAGACCCAGTACTTC. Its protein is CSASDPDLQETQYF.

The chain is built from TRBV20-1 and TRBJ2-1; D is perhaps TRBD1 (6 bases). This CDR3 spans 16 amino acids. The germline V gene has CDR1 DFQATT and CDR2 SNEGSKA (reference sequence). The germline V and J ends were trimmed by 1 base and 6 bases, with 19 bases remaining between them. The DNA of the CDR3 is TGCAGTGCTAGAGGGTTGGGGGCCGAAGTGGTCAATGAGCAGTTCTTC. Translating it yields CSARGLGAEVVNEQFF.

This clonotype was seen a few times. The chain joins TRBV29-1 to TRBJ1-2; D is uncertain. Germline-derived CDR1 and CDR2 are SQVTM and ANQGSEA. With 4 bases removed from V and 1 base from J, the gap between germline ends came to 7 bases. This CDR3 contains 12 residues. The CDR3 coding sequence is TGCAGCGTTGGGCAGCTTAACTATGGCTACACCTTC. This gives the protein CSVGQLNYGYTF.

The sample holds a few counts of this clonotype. Written as DNA, the CDR3 is TGTGCCATCAGTGACCGGGGAGGAGCAGGGAAGGACGAGCAGTACTTC. Translated: CAISDRGGAGKDEQYF. The V and J genes are TRBV10-3 and TRBJ2-7; D might be TRBD2 (6 bases). V lost 3 bases and J lost 5, with 20 bases in between. Germline V gene sequence: CDR1 ENHRY, CDR2 SYGVKD. CDR3 length: 16 amino acids.

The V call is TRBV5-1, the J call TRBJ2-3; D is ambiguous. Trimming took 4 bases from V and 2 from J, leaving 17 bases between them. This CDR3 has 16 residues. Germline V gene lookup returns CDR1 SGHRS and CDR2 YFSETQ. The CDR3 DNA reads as TGCGCCAGCAGCCGGAATCCGGGCAGAAACACAGATACGCAGTATTTT. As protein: CASSRNPGRNTDTQYF.

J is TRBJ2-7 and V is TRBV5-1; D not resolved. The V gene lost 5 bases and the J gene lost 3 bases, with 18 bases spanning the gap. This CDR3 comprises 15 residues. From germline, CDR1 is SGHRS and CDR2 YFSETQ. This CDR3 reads CASSAATPGNYEQYF. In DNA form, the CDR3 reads TGCGCCAGCAGTGCCGCGACCCCGGGCAACTACGAGCAGTACTTC.

CDR3 amino acids: CASSTYRDNHEQYF. The CDR3 nucleotides read TGTGCCAGCAGCACGTACCGGGACAACCACGAGCAGTACTTC. V gene TRBV27 combines with J gene TRBJ2-7; the D gene is possibly TRBD1 (6 bases). The CDR3 runs to 14 residues. V lost 6 bases and J 5 bases, leaving 17 bases between the germline ends. Germline V gives CDR1 MNHEY, CDR2 SMNVEV (reference sequence).

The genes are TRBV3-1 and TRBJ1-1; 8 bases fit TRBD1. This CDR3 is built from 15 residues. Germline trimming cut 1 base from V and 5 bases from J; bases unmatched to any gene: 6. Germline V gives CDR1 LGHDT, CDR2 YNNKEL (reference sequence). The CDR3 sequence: CASSQGRGRNTEAFF. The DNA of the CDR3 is TGTGCCAGCAGCCAAGGCAGGGGGCGGAATACTGAAGCTTTCTTT.

CDR3 in DNA: TGTGCCTGGAGTCCGGGGCACCGGCGCACAGATACGCAGTATTTT. It specifies CAWSPGHRRTDTQYF. V and J are TRBV30 and TRBJ2-3, with D perhaps being TRBD1 or TRBD2 (5 bases each). Trimming cost V 2 bases and J 1 base, with 13 bases left between them. CDR3 length: 15 residues. Germline V CDR1 and CDR2: GTSNPN, SVGIG (reference sequence).